Listed here are 14 T cell receptor beta chains from one sample, sequenced in a study of Graves' ophthalmopathy and Graves' hyperthyroidism. For repertoire sequencing, the TCR beta CDR3 regions were amplified from RNA transcripts. First-round RT-PCR used HTBI primers; second-round multiplex PCR followed. TCRdb passed the multiplex PCR reads through MiXCR, listing each CDR3 protein once. The sample contains about 500,000 distinct CDR3 sequences, approximately 15% of which appear only once. The sequenced sample was blood. The receptors come from a woman aged 30 to 39 with Graves' ophthalmopathy.

This clonotype appeared many times. This chain uses TRBV10-3 with TRBJ2-5; 8 bases are shared with TRBD2. The CDR3 spans 15 residues. J was trimmed by 7 bases and V by 0 bases; bases with no gene match: 7. CDR1 is ENHRY and CDR2 is SYGVKD in the germline V gene. The CDR3 protein is CAISESGRAIGTQYF. Here the CDR3 DNA reads TGTGCCATCAGTGAGTCCGGGAGGGCCATTGGGACCCAGTACTTC.

As to this clonotype: A read error is possible here, since a much larger clone lies one base away. The rearrangement links TRBV6-1 to TRBJ1-6; D is perhaps TRBD1 (5 bases). This CDR3 region has 10 residues. Per germline, CDR1 MNHNS and CDR2 SASEGT. In DNA form, the CDR3 reads TGTTCCAGCAGCGAGGGGTCCCTCCACTTT. It yields the protein CSSSEGSLHF.

The sample holds many counts of this clonotype. This chain links TRBV28 with TRBJ2-2; no definite D call. The CDR3 is 10 amino acids. Germline assignment: CDR1 MDHEN and CDR2 SYDVKM. V lost 5 bases and J lost 8, with 3 bases in between. For the CDR3, the DNA is TGTGCCAGCAGTCGAGGGGAGCTGTTTTTT. As protein: CASSRGELFF. Looking up the rest from reference TRBV28 and TRBJ2-2 gives the full variable domain: DVKVTQSSRYLVKRTGEKVFLECVQDMDHENMFWYRQDPGLGLRLIYFSYDVKMKEKGDIPEGYSVSREKKERFSLILESASTNQTSMYLCASSRGELFFGEGSRLTVL.

This clonotype was counted at least ten times. This chain connects TRBV10-3 to TRBJ1-1, with a possible D match to TRBD1 (6 bases). The germline V gene encodes CDR1 ENHRY and CDR2 SYGVKD. The CDR3 runs to 13 residues. The V end was cut by 8 bases, the J end by 4 bases, with 14 bases between. Here the CDR3 DNA reads TGTGCCATCTCGGCTCGGGGGGCCACTGAAGCTTTCTTT. Its translation: CAISARGATEAFF.

This clonotype appeared many times. The chain couples TRBV6-5 to TRBJ1-1; D may be TRBD1 (5 bases). Looked up from germline, CDR1 is MNHEY and CDR2 is SVGAGI. Trimming removed 8 bases from V and 0 bases from J, with 13 bases in between. CDR3 length equals 14 residues. The chain's CDR3 is CASQRDRLNTEAFF. CDR3 nucleotide sequence: TGTGCCAGCCAAAGGGACCGGTTGAACACTGAAGCTTTCTTT.

This clonotype was counted between two and nine times. The missing conserved phenylalanine or tryptophan at the end of this CDR3 makes a read error likely. Because the CDR3's place on the DNA is in doubt, the DNA is left out and the CDR3 is given as listed by TCRdb. The rearrangement uses TRBV7-3 and TRBJ2-2; the tabulated D call, TRBD2, remains unverified against the DNA. Germline V lookup: CDR1 SGHTA, CDR2 FQGTGA. The CDR3 is made up of 18 amino acids, end residues included. This CDR3 is CASAFRPRDYHNTGELWV.

V and J are TRBV10-3 and TRBJ2-2, with TRBD2 identical over 12 bases. V dropped 10 bases and J dropped 6; count of bases not matched to a gene: 9. The germline CDR1 and CDR2 sequences are ENHRY and SYGVKD. The CDR3 length is 15 residues. This CDR3 reads CATSRLAGGSGELFF. The CDR3 DNA reads as TGTGCCACCAGCCGCCTAGCGGGAGGGTCCGGGGAGCTGTTTTTT.

This clonotype was recorded many times. V usage is TRBV20-1 and J usage is TRBJ1-6; tentatively, D is TRBD1 (5 bases). The ends were cut back, 3 bases at V and 7 bases at J, with 13 bases in the middle. CDR3 size: 14 residues. Germline loops: CDR1 DFQATT, CDR2 SNEGSKA (reference sequence). CDR3 loop: CSASMGRVNSPLHF. In nucleotides, the CDR3 is TGCAGTGCTAGTATGGGCAGGGTAAATTCACCCCTCCACTTT.

CDR3 DNA sequence: TGTGCCAGCAGCTTGGCGGCAAATCAGCCCCAGCATTTT. Protein product: CASSLAANQPQHF. V gene TRBV5-5 combines with J gene TRBJ1-5, with D uncertain. Trimming shortened V by 0 bases and J by 4 bases, and 5 bases separated the two germline ends. The CDR3 sequence is 13 residues long. In germline, CDR1 is SGHKS, CDR2 YYEKEE (reference sequence).

This clonotype was seen only a few times. The V gene is TRBV10-2, the J gene TRBJ2-7; maybe TRBD1 (6 bases). The CDR3 loop spans 14 amino acids. Germline CDR1 reads WSHSY; CDR2 reads SAAADI. V was trimmed by 3 bases and J by 3 bases, leaving 12 bases between them. The CDR3 DNA is TGCGCCAGCAGTGACCGGGACAATAACTACGAGCAGTACTTC. It codes for CASSDRDNNYEQYF.

This clonotype was detected only a few times. The junction does not match germline at one end; this may be a read error. This chain links TRBV19 with TRBJ2-4; either TRBD1 or TRBD2 may fit D (8 bases each). Germline CDR1 and CDR2: LNHDA and SQIVND (reference sequence). CDR3 length: 17 residues. DNA for the CDR3: TGTGCCAGTAGTATCCGAAGCGGGGGACAGGTCAAAAACATTAAGTACTTC. Its translation: CASSIRSGGQVKNIKYF.

This clonotype was seen many times. V and J are TRBV6-5 and TRBJ2-7; D possibly matches TRBD1 or TRBD2 (5 bases each). The germline V and J ends were trimmed by 0 bases and 3 bases, with 6 bases remaining between them. The CDR3 is 13 residues long. Germline CDR1 reads MNHEY; CDR2 reads SVGAGI. The DNA of the CDR3 is TGTGCCAGCAGTTACTCGGGGGACTACGAGCAGTACTTC. Translating it yields CASSYSGDYEQYF.

This clonotype was recorded a few times. The V gene is TRBV24-1, the J gene TRBJ2-5; tentatively, D is TRBD1 (5 bases). Germline V gene sequence: CDR1 KGHDR, CDR2 SFDVKD. This CDR3 has 15 residues. V shed 4 bases and J shed 4 bases, with 15 bases lying between them. The CDR3 protein is CATSEPGQGIETQYF. In DNA, the CDR3 is TGTGCCACCAGTGAGCCCGGGCAGGGAATAGAGACCCAGTACTTC.

There are many counts of this clonotype. This chain links TRBV7-9 with TRBJ1-5, with D tentatively TRBD1 (6 bases). The CDR3 sequence is 12 residues long. The V gene's germline CDR1 is SEHNR and CDR2 FQNEAQ (reference sequence). Trimming took 1 base from V and 16 from J, leaving 14 bases between them. The CDR3 region is CASSLGGAPCHF. The CDR3 DNA follows: TGTGCCAGCAGCTTAGGGGGGGCGCCGTGTCATTTT.